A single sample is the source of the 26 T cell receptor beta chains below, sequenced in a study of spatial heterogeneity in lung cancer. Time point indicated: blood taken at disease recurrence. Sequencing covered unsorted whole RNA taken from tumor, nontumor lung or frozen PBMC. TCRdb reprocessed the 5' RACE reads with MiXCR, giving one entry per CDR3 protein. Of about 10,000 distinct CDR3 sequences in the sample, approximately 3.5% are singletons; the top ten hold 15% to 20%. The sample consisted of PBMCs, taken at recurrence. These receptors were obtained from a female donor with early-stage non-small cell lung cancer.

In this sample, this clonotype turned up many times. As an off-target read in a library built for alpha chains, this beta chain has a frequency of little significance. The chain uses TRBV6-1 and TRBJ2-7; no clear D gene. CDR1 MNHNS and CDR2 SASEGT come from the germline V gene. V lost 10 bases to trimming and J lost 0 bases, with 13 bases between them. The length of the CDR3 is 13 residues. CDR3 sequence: CATTGRISYEQYF. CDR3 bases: TGTGCCACCACGGGCAGGATCTCCTACGAGCAGTACTTC.

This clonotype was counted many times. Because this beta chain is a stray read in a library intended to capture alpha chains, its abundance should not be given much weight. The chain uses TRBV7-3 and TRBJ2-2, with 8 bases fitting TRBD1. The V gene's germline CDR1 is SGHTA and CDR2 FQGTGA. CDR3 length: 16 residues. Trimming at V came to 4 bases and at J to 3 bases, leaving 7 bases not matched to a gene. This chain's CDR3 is CASSSLGQGYTGELFF. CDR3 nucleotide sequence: TGTGCCAGCAGCTCTCTCGGACAGGGATACACCGGGGAGCTGTTTTTT.

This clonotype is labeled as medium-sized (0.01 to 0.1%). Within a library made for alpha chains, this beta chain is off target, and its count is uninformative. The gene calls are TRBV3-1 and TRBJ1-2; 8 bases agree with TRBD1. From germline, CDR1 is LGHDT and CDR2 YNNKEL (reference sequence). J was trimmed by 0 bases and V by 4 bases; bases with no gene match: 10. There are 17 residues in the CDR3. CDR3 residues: CASSRTVDRGTNYGYTF. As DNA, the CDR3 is TGTGCCAGCAGCCGGACTGTAGACAGGGGAACTAACTATGGCTACACCTTC.

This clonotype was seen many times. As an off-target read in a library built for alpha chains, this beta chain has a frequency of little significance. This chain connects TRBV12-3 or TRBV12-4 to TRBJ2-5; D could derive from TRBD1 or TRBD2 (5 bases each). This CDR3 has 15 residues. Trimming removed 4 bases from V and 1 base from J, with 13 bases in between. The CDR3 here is CASSSSRDPQETQYF. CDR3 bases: TGTGCCAGCAGTTCGTCTAGGGACCCCCAAGAGACCCAGTACTTC.

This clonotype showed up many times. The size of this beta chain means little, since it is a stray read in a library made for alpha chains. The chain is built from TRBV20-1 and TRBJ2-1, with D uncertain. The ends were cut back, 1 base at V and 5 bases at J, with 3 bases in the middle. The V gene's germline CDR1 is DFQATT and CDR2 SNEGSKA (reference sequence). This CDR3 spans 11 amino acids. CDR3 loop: CSARGNNEQFF. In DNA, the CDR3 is TGCAGTGCTAGAGGCAACAATGAGCAGTTCTTC.

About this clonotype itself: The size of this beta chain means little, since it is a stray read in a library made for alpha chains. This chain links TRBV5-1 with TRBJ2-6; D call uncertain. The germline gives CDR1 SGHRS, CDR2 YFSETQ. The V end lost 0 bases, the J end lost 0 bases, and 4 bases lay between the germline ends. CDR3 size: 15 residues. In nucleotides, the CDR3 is TGCGCCAGCAGCTTGGGCAGCTCTGGGGCCAACGTCCTGACTTTC. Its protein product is CASSLGSSGANVLTF.

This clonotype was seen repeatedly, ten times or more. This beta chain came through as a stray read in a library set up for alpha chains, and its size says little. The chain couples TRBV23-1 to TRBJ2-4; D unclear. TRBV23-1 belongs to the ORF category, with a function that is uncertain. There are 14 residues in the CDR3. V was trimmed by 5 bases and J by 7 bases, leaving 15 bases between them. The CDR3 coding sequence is TGCGCCAGCAGTTTGGAAGAAAAGGACAACATTCAGTACTTC. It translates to CASSLEEKDNIQYF.

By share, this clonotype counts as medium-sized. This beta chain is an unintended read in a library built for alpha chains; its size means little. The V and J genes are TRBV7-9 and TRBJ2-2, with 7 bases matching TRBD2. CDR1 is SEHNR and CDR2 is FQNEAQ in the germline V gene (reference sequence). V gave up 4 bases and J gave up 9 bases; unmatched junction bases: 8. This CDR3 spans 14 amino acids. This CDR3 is CASSSLTSLRELFF. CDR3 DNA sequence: TGTGCCAGCAGCTCGCTGACTAGCTTAAGGGAGCTGTTTTTT.

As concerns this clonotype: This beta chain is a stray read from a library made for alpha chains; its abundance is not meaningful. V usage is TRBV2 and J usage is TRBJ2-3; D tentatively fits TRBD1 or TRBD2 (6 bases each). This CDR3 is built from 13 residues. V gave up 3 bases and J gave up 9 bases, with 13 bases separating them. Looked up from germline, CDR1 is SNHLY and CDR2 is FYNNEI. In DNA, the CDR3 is TGTGCCAGCAGTGAGGGGGGCGGACGAACGCAGTATTTT. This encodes CASSEGGGRTQYF.

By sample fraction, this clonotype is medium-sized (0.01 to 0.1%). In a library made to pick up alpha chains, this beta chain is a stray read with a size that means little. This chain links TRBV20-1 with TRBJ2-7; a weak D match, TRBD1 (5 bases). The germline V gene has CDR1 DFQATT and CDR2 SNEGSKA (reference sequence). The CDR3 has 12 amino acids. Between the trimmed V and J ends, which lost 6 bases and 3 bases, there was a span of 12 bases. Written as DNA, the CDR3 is TGCAGTGCGATCGAAGGGGACTACGAGCAGTACTTC. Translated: CSAIEGDYEQYF.

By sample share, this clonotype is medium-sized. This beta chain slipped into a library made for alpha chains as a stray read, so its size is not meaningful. This CDR3 is CSVDPGQGGYTF. Written as DNA, the CDR3 is TGCAGCGTTGATCCGGGACAGGGTGGCTACACCTTC. This chain links TRBV29-1 with TRBJ1-2; 9 nucleotides agree with TRBD1. Unmatched junction bases numbered 3, after V lost 3 bases and J lost 7 bases. Germline assignment: CDR1 SQVTM and CDR2 ANQGSEA. The CDR3 runs to 12 residues.

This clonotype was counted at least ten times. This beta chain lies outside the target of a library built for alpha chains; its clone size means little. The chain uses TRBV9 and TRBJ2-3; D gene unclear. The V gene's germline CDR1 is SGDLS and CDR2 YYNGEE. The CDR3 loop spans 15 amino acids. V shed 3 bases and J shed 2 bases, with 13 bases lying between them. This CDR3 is CASSALDPVTDTQYF. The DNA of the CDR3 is TGTGCCAGCAGCGCCTTAGATCCTGTCACAGATACGCAGTATTTT.

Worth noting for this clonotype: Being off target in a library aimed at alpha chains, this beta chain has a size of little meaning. In nucleotides, the CDR3 is TGTGCCAGCAGTCCAGGGATAAGAGGCTACACCTTC. This sequence encodes CASSPGIRGYTF. The V gene is TRBV12-3 or TRBV12-4, the J gene TRBJ1-2; the D gene is possibly TRBD1 (5 bases). V was clipped by 5 bases and J by 8 bases, with 12 bases between them. The CDR3 contains 12 residues.

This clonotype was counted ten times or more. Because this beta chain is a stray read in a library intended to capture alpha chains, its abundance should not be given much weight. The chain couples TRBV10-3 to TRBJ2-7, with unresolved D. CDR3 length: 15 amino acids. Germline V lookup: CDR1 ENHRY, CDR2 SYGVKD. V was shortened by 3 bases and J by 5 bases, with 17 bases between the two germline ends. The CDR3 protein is CAISDDPGGPHEQYF. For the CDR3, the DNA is TGTGCCATCAGTGATGATCCGGGCGGTCCCCACGAGCAGTACTTC.

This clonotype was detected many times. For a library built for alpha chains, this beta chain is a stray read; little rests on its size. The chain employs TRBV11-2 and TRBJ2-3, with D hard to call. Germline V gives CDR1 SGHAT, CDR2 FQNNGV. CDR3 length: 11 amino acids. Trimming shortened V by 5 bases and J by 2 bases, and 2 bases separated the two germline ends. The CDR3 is CASSHTDTQYF. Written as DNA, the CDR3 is TGTGCCAGCAGCCACACAGATACGCAGTATTTT. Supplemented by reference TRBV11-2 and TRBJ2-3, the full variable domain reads EAGVAQSPRYKIIEKRQSVAFWCNPISGHATLYWYQQILGQGPKLLIQFQNNGVVDDSQLPKDRFSAERLKGVDSTLKIQPAKLEDSAVYLCASSHTDTQYFGPGTRLTVL.

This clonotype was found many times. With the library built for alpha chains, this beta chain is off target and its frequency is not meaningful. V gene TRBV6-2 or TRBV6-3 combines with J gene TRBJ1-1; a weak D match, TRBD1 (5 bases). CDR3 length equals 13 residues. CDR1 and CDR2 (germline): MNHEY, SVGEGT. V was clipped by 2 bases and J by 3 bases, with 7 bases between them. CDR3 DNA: TGTGCCAGCAGTTACGGGGGAGACACTGAAGCTTTCTTT. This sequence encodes CASSYGGDTEAFF.

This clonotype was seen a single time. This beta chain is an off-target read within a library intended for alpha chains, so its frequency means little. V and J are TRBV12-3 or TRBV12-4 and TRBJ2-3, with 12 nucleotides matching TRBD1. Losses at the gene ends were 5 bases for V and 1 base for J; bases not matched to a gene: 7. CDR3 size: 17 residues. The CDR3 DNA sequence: TGTGCCAGCAGTCCGGGACAGGGGGCTGGAGGCACAGATACGCAGTATTTT. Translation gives CASSPGQGAGGTDTQYF.

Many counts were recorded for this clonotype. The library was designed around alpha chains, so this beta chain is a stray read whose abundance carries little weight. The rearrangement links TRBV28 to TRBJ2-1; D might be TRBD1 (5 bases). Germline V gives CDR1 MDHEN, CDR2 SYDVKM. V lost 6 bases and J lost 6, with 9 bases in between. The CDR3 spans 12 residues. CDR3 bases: TGTGCCAGCAGGTCAGGGTTCAATGAGCAGTTCTTC. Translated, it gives CASRSGFNEQFF.

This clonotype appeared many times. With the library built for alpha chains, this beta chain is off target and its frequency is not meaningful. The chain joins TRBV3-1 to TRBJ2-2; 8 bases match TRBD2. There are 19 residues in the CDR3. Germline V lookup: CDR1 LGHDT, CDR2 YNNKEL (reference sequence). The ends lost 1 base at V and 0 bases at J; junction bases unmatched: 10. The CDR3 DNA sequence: TGTGCCAGCAGCCAAGTGTGGGCCAGCGGGGGAGCGAACACCGGGGAGCTGTTTTTT. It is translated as CASSQVWASGGANTGELFF.

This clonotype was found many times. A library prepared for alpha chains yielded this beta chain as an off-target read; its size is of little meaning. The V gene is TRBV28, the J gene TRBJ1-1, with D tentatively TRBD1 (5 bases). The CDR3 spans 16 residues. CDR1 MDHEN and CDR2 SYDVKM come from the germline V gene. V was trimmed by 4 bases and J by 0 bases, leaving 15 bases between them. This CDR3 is CASSSGTLTMNTEAFF. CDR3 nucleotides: TGTGCCAGCAGTTCCGGGACGCTAACCATGAACACTGAAGCTTTCTTT.

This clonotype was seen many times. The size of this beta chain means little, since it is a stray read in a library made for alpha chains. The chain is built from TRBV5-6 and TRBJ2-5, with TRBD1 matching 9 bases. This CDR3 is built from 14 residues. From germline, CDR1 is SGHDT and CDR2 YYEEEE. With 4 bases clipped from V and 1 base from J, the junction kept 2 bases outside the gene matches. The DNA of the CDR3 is TGTGCCAGCAGCGGACAGGGGCTCCAAGAGACCCAGTACTTC. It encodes CASSGQGLQETQYF.

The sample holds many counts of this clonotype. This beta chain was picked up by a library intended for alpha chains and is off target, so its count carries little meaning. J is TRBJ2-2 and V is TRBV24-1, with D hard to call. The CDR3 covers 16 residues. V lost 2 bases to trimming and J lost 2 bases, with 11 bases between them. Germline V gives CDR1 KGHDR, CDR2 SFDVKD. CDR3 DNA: TGTGCCACCAGTGATTCCAGGCCAGAAAACACCGGGGAGCTGTTTTTT. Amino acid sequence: CATSDSRPENTGELFF.

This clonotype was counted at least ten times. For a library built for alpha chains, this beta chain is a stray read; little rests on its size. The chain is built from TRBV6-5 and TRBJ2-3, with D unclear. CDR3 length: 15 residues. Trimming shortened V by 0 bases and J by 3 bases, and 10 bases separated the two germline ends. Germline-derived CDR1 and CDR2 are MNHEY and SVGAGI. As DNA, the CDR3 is TGTGCCAGCAGTTACTCTGCAGGCTCGACAGATACGCAGTATTTT. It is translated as CASSYSAGSTDTQYF.

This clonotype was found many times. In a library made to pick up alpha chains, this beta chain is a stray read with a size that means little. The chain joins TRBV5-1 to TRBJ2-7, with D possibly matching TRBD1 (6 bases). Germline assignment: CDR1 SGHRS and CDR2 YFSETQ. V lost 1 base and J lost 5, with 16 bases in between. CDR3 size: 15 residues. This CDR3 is CASSLPKTGRNEQYF. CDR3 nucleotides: TGCGCCAGCAGCTTGCCCAAGACAGGTAGGAACGAGCAGTACTTC.

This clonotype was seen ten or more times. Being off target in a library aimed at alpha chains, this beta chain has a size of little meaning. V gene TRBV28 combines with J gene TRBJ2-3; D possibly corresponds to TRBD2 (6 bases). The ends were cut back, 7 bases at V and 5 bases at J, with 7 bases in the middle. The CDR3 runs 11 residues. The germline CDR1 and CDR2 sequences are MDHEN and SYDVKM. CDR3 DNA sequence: TGTGCCAGCACGGGGGAAGATACGCAGTATTTT. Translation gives CASTGEDTQYF.

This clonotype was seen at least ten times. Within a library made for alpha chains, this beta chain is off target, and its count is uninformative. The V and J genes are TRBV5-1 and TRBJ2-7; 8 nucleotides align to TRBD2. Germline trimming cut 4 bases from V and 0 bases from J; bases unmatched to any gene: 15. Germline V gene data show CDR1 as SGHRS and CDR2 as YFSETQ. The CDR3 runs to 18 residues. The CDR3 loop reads CASSPRTLAGTSSYEQYF. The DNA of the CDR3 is TGCGCCAGCAGCCCACGTACACTCGCCGGGACTAGCTCCTACGAGCAGTACTTC.